This T cell receptor (beta chain) was captured by sequencing in a study of blood T cells in healthy people across ages. Through a sample-barcoded 5' primer and a J-beta primer mix, a second PCR was run for roughly 6 to 11 cycles. Every cDNA molecule bore a tag from a template-switch adaptor containing 12 random nucleotides. TCRdb ran MiXCR on the 5' RACE reads and lists one entry per CDR3 protein. The table shows around 670,000 distinct CDR3 sequences, with approximately 30% occurring only once. The CDR3 has 16 amino acids. J lost 0 bases, V lost 1 base, and 4 bases had no gene match. This clonotype was observed at least ten times. Isolation of PBMCs gave at least 7 million cells per sample.

Sequenced sample: blood. This clonotype originated in a woman of 80 years or more in good health. The V gene is TRBV12-3 or TRBV12-4, the J gene TRBJ2-3; 7 nucleotides agree with TRBD2. The CDR3 DNA sequence: TGTGCCAGCAGTTTAGACCCAGCGGGGAGCACAGATACGCAGTATTTT. It codes for CASSLDPAGSTDTQYF.